The 32 T cell receptor beta chains given below trace back to one sample, sequenced in a study of early T cells in non-severe SARS-CoV-2 infection (dated by TCRdb to the early 2020s). The library was prepared using 5' RACE. TCRdb lists the instrument as NextSeq 500. TCRdb reanalyzed the raw reads on its own, using fastp at Q25 for trimming and MiXCR for clone calling, and kept in-frame beta chains. A single entry per CDR3 protein holds the most common genes and DNA from its merged rows. The sample includes more than 75,000 distinct CDR3 sequences, with around 13% observed a single time. Clones ranked in the top ten supply about 6% of the sample. Sequences were obtained from whole blood. These receptors all stem from an adult who was a healthcare worker with PCR-confirmed SARS-CoV-2 infection or an uninfected control (not recorded which).

The V and J genes are TRBV12-3 or TRBV12-4 and TRBJ2-7; D assignment may be TRBD1 or TRBD2 (5 bases each). This CDR3 contains 17 residues. Trimming pared 6 bases from V and 3 bases from J, leaving 24 bases between. CDR3 region: CASSQRGATGRIYEQYF. For the CDR3, the DNA is TGTGCCAGCAGCCAAAGGGGAGCCACAGGACGGATCTACGAGCAGTACTTC.

The gene calls are TRBV7-6 and TRBJ2-3; a possible D gene is TRBD2 (7 bases). Per the germline V gene, CDR1 is SGHVS and CDR2 is FNYEAQ. Trimming shortened V by 7 bases and J by 4 bases, and 18 bases separated the two germline ends. The CDR3 is 15 amino acids. The CDR3 is CASTIGGGISDTQYF. DNA of the CDR3: TGTGCCAGCACCATTGGGGGGGGCATCTCAGATACGCAGTATTTT.

The table lists this clonotype with many counts. The DNA for the CDR3 is TGTGCCAGCACACAGGGGGCGTCGAACACTGAAGCTTTCTTT. Translating gives CASTQGASNTEAFF. V and J are TRBV7-2 and TRBJ1-1, with 9 bases aligning to TRBD1. The CDR3 covers 14 residues. Germline CDR1 reads SGHTA; CDR2 reads FQGNSA. Trimming took 7 bases from V and 1 from J; bases not matched to a gene: 4.

This clonotype has at least ten counts. This sequence joins TRBV12-3 or TRBV12-4 and TRBJ2-5; 8 positions match TRBD2. The CDR3 extends over 17 amino acids. J lost 2 bases, V lost 5 bases, and 13 bases had no gene match. The CDR3 reads CASSGLRSGGAQETQYF. The CDR3, as DNA: TGTGCCAGCAGTGGCCTTCGGTCCGGGGGGGCTCAAGAGACCCAGTACTTC.

The chain employs TRBV12-3 or TRBV12-4 and TRBJ2-7, with TRBD2 as a possible D gene (6 bases). The CDR3 contains 13 residues. Trimming left V 8 bases short and J 4 bases short, with 15 bases between. CDR3: CASGGLASYEQYF. In nucleotides, the CDR3 is TGTGCCAGCGGAGGGCTAGCGAGTTACGAGCAGTACTTC.

The V call is TRBV20-1, the J call TRBJ2-2; TRBD2 aligns across 8 bases. This CDR3 comprises 15 residues. The J segment lost 5 bases and the V segment lost 5 bases, leaving 10 bases of the junction unmatched. Looked up from germline, CDR1 is DFQATT and CDR2 is SNEGSKA (reference sequence). The CDR3 nucleotides are TGCAGTGCTCGCAACCCACTAGCGGAGACCGGGGAGCTGTTTTTT. Translation gives CSARNPLAETGELFF.

This clonotype turned up a few times. This chain links TRBV28 with TRBJ2-2, with no clear D. The CDR3 loop spans 12 amino acids. Germline V CDR1 and CDR2: MDHEN, SYDVKM. The V gene lost 4 bases and the J gene lost 6 bases, with 6 bases spanning the gap. CDR3 nucleotides: TGTGCCAGCAGTTATTTCCCCGGGGAGCTGTTTTTT. Amino acids: CASSYFPGELFF.

The table lists this clonotype with a few counts. The V and J genes are TRBV28 and TRBJ1-1; 7 bases match TRBD1. Germline CDR1 MDHEN, CDR2 SYDVKM. The length of the CDR3 is 14 residues. The V gene end was trimmed by 6 bases and the J gene end by 0 bases; junction bases not matched to a gene: 4. The CDR3 nucleotides are TGTGCCAGCAGGCCGGGACAGCTGAACACTGAAGCTTTCTTT. Protein sequence: CASRPGQLNTEAFF. Filled out from reference TRBV28 and TRBJ1-1, the complete variable domain reads DVKVTQSSRYLVKRTGEKVFLECVQDMDHENMFWYRQDPGLGLRLIYFSYDVKMKEKGDIPEGYSVSREKKERFSLILESASTNQTSMYLCASRPGQLNTEAFFGQGTRLTVV.

V usage is TRBV2 and J usage is TRBJ2-3, with 9 bases lining up with TRBD2. J was trimmed by 2 bases and V by 4 bases; bases with no gene match: 7. Germline assignment: CDR1 SNHLY and CDR2 FYNNEI. CDR3 length: 16 residues. CDR3 DNA sequence: TGTGCCAGCAGTGTAACTAGCGGGTATAACACAGATACGCAGTATTTT. It specifies CASSVTSGYNTDTQYF.

In this sample, this clonotype turned up many times. The chain carries TRBV7-2 and TRBJ1-1; 9 bases line up with TRBD1. CDR1 is SGHTA and CDR2 is FQGNSA in the germline V gene. Trimming cost V 0 bases and J 1 base; bases outside gene matches: 3. CDR3 size: 16 residues. The CDR3 region has the DNA TGTGCCAGCAGCTTAGCTCCGGACAGGGGGAACACTGAAGCTTTCTTT. Translation: CASSLAPDRGNTEAFF.

This clonotype has a handful of counts. This sequence joins TRBV5-1 and TRBJ2-1; TRBD2 matches 7 bases. Germline V lookup: CDR1 SGHRS, CDR2 YFSETQ. This CDR3 spans 18 amino acids. Trimming cost V 4 bases and J 7 bases; bases outside gene matches: 20. CDR3 DNA sequence: TGCGCCAGCAGCCCAAGCAAGGCCCTAGCGGCCACCCTTAATGAGCAGTTCTTC. Amino acid sequence: CASSPSKALAATLNEQFF.

The rearrangement links TRBV6-6 to TRBJ2-5; 7 positions match TRBD1. J gave up 0 bases and V 6 bases, and 13 bases lay outside the gene matches. The CDR3 is made up of 17 amino acids. Per the germline V gene, CDR1 is MNHNY and CDR2 is SVGAGI (reference sequence). CDR3 region: CASRRRRTGEYQETQYF. CDR3 in DNA: TGTGCCAGCAGACGAAGAAGGACAGGCGAGTACCAAGAGACCCAGTACTTC.

This clonotype was found many times. V and J are TRBV4-2 and TRBJ1-6; 9 bases align to TRBD1. The V and J ends lost 8 bases and 1 base, in that order; junction bases with no gene match: 12. The CDR3 consists of 18 residues. In germline, CDR1 is LGHNA, CDR2 YNFKEQ. As DNA, the CDR3 is TGTGCCAGCGCGGGAGGGACAGGGAAGGGATCCTATAATTCACCCCTCCACTTT. The encoded protein is CASAGGTGKGSYNSPLHF.

This clonotype was detected ten times or more. CDR3 DNA: TGCGCCAGCAGCTTACAGAGCTCCTACAATGAGCAGTTCTTC. Residues: CASSLQSSYNEQFF. V and J are TRBV5-1 and TRBJ2-1; D gene unclear. Trimming stripped 2 bases from V and 0 bases from J, with 6 bases between. This CDR3 is 14 amino acids long. The germline CDR1 and CDR2 sequences are SGHRS and YFSETQ.

The chain is built from TRBV29-1 and TRBJ2-7; 9 bases are shared with TRBD1. Losses at the gene ends were 6 bases for V and 1 base for J; bases not matched to a gene: 10. The CDR3 runs to 15 residues. Germline loops: CDR1 SQVTM, CDR2 ANQGSEA. This CDR3 is CSVRPGQGRSYEQYF. The CDR3 DNA sequence: TGCAGCGTCCGACCGGGACAGGGCAGGTCCTACGAGCAGTACTTC.

This sequence joins TRBV4-1 and TRBJ1-4; D perhaps matches TRBD1 (5 bases). Germline V CDR1 and CDR2: MGHRA, YSYEKL. The CDR3 is made up of 15 amino acids. V lost 5 bases and J 2 bases, leaving 12 bases between the germline ends. The DNA of the CDR3 is TGCGCCAGCAGCGCTCAGGGTACCACTAATGAAAAACTGTTTTTT. Protein: CASSAQGTTNEKLFF.

The V and J genes are TRBV7-9 and TRBJ1-5; D gene ambiguous. The ends were cut back, 5 bases at V and 1 base at J, with 9 bases in the middle. The CDR3 sequence is 14 residues long. Germline V gives CDR1 SEHNR, CDR2 FQNEAQ (reference sequence). CDR3 residues: CASSHSGSNQPQHF. CDR3 in DNA: TGTGCCAGCAGCCACAGTGGGAGCAATCAGCCCCAGCATTTT. The whole variable domain, remainder taken from reference TRBV7-9 and TRBJ1-5, is DTGVSQNPRHKITKRGQNVTFRCDPISEHNRLYWYRQTLGQGPEFLTYFQNEAQLEKSRLLSDRFSAERPKGSFSTLEIQRTEQGDSAMYLCASSHSGSNQPQHFGDGTRLSIL.

This clonotype came up many times. A read error may produce the germline difference seen at one junction end. The genes are TRBV5-4 and TRBJ1-1; D is undetermined. The CDR3 totals 14 residues. CDR1 and CDR2 from the germline V gene are SGHNT and YYREEE (reference sequence). This CDR3 is CASRLGEMNSEAFF. The DNA for the CDR3 is TGTGCCAGCAGATTAGGAGAAATGAACTCTGAAGCTTTCTTT.

There are a few counts of this clonotype. This sequence joins TRBV6-6 and TRBJ2-1; D may correspond to TRBD1 or TRBD2 (5 bases each). Trimming took off 0 bases at V and 4 bases at J, with 10 bases between the two ends. The germline V gene has CDR1 MNHNY and CDR2 SVGAGI (reference sequence). The CDR3 sequence is 15 residues long. CDR3 nucleotides: TGTGCCAGCAGTTACTCCGGGACCACGTACAATGAGCAGTTCTTC. Protein: CASSYSGTTYNEQFF.

This clonotype was picked up many times. V usage is TRBV2 and J usage is TRBJ2-3; D remains unclear. Germline CDR1 reads SNHLY; CDR2 reads FYNNEI. V lost 6 bases to trimming and J lost 0 bases, with 16 bases between them. The CDR3 extends over 16 amino acids. CDR3 sequence: CASRFKVPASTDTQYF. The CDR3 DNA reads TGTGCCAGCAGGTTTAAGGTCCCCGCTAGCACAGATACGCAGTATTTT.

J is TRBJ1-1 and V is TRBV7-2, with a weak D call TRBD1 (5 bases). The length of the CDR3 is 14 residues. Trimming pared 1 base from V and 10 bases from J, leaving 16 bases between. The germline CDR1 and CDR2 sequences are SGHTA and FQGNSA. The CDR3 DNA is TGTGCCAGCAGCTTAGTCCCCGGGACTGGGGGAGCTTTCTTT. Translation gives CASSLVPGTGGAFF.

The chain is built from TRBV29-1 and TRBJ2-3; maybe TRBD1 (6 bases). Germline V gene data show CDR1 as SQVTM and CDR2 as ANQGSEA. V lost 6 bases to trimming and J lost 2 bases, with 18 bases between them. There are 15 residues in the CDR3. In nucleotides, the CDR3 is TGCAGCGTCACGCCGGGACAAACGAACACAGATACGCAGTATTTT. The encoded protein is CSVTPGQTNTDTQYF.

This clonotype appeared many times. V and J are TRBV2 and TRBJ1-2, with a possible D match to TRBD1 (6 bases). This CDR3 has 15 residues. The germline CDR1 and CDR2 sequences are SNHLY and FYNNEI. Trimming cost V 0 bases and J 7 bases, with 15 bases left between them. The chain's CDR3 is CASSEAQQGLAGYTF. The DNA for the CDR3 is TGTGCCAGCAGTGAAGCCCAACAGGGTTTGGCTGGCTACACCTTC.

This clonotype came up many times. Here the CDR3 reads CASSYGQGNQPQHF. As DNA, the CDR3 is TGTGCCAGCAGTTACGGACAGGGCAATCAGCCCCAGCATTTT. The genes are TRBV6-6 and TRBJ1-5, with TRBD1 matching over 7 bases. V was clipped by 2 bases and J by 2 bases; unmatched bases: 0. Looked up from germline, CDR1 is MNHNY and CDR2 is SVGAGI (reference sequence). The CDR3 consists of 14 residues.

This clonotype occurred a few times. V and J are TRBV5-6 and TRBJ1-5; the match to TRBD1 covers 9 bases. The CDR3 is 13 amino acids. Germline V lookup: CDR1 SGHDT, CDR2 YYEEEE. J gave up 7 bases and V 3 bases, and 2 bases lay outside the gene matches. This CDR3 is CASSSGQGQPQHF. In nucleotides, the CDR3 is TGTGCCAGCAGCTCAGGACAGGGGCAGCCCCAGCATTTT.

The chain carries TRBV2 and TRBJ2-1, with 7 positions matching TRBD1. The CDR3 is 14 residues long. V was pared by 8 bases and J by 0 bases, with 4 bases of the junction left unmatched. CDR1 is SNHLY and CDR2 is FYNNEI in the germline V gene. This chain's CDR3 is CASGRDSSYNEQFF. The CDR3, as DNA: TGTGCCAGCGGCCGGGACAGCTCCTACAATGAGCAGTTCTTC. Combining the CDR3 with reference TRBV2 and TRBJ2-1 gives the whole variable domain EPEVTQTPSHQVTQMGQEVILRCVPISNHLYFYWYRQILGQKVEFLVSFYNNEISEKSEIFDDQFSVERPDGSNFTLKIRSTKLEDSAMYFCASGRDSSYNEQFFGPGTRLTVL.

V and J are TRBV2 and TRBJ2-5, with D uncertain. With 2 bases removed from V and 1 base from J, the gap between germline ends came to 8 bases. In germline, CDR1 is SNHLY, CDR2 FYNNEI. The CDR3 covers 14 residues. The DNA for the CDR3 is TGTGCCAGCAGTGAATCCCGGCGCCAAGAGACCCAGTACTTC. Its translation: CASSESRRQETQYF. The whole variable domain, remainder taken from reference TRBV2 and TRBJ2-5, is EPEVTQTPSHQVTQMGQEVILRCVPISNHLYFYWYRQILGQKVEFLVSFYNNEISEKSEIFDDQFSVERPDGSNFTLKIRSTKLEDSAMYFCASSESRRQETQYFGPGTRLLVL.

The chain employs TRBV29-1 and TRBJ1-4; 11 positions match TRBD1. This CDR3 is 13 amino acids long. J lost 8 bases, V lost 7 bases, and 6 bases had no gene match. Germline assignment: CDR1 SQVTM and CDR2 ANQGSEA. CDR3 nucleotides: TGCAGCGCAGGACAGGGGGCTGGCGAAAAACTGTTTTTT. Translating gives CSAGQGAGEKLFF.

The V gene is TRBV6-5, the J gene TRBJ2-7; TRBD2 agrees at 9 bases. CDR3 length: 17 residues. The trim removed 0 bases at V and 4 bases at J, leaving 10 bases unmatched. Germline V gene data show CDR1 as MNHEY and CDR2 as SVGAGI. The CDR3 bases are TGTGCCAGCAGTTACTCAGTAGCGGGGGCGACCAAATACGAGCAGTACTTC. Translation: CASSYSVAGATKYEQYF.

The chain carries TRBV20-1 and TRBJ1-1; D unclear. In germline, CDR1 is DFQATT, CDR2 SNEGSKA (reference sequence). This CDR3 region has 15 residues. V shed 0 bases and J shed 0 bases, with 11 bases lying between them. CDR3 in amino acids: CSARDRHNLNTEAFF. The CDR3 nucleotides read TGCAGTGCTAGAGATCGGCACAACTTGAACACTGAAGCTTTCTTT.

In its sample, this clonotype was seen many times. V is TRBV4-1 and J is TRBJ1-4; no definite D call. Germline values: CDR1 MGHRA, CDR2 YSYEKL. The V end was cut by 6 bases, the J end by 5 bases, with 13 bases between. This CDR3 contains 14 residues. The CDR3 protein is CASSQQNRNEKLFF. The CDR3, as DNA: TGCGCCAGCAGTCAACAGAATCGGAATGAAAAACTGTTTTTT.

This clonotype occurred many times. The V call is TRBV6-1, the J call TRBJ2-3; 7 positions agree with TRBD1. V lost 8 bases, J lost 5 bases, and 10 bases stayed unmatched. Germline-derived CDR1 and CDR2 are MNHNS and SASEGT. CDR3 length: 14 amino acids. CDR3 in amino acids: CASHLQGVGDTQYF. CDR3 nucleotide sequence: TGTGCCAGCCATCTCCAGGGGGTTGGAGATACGCAGTATTTT.